This TCR beta chain is drawn from a study of blood T cell repertoires in COVID-19. About the research overall: Some COVID-19 samples were acute and others convalescent; all came from the United States, Italy and Spain. T cells, B-cell-depleted T cells, or PBMCs provided the cDNA or gDNA that served as material.

The V and J ends lost 1 base and 4 bases, in that order; junction bases with no gene match: 5. This CDR3 is 15 amino acids long. Germline CDR1 reads SGHTA; CDR2 reads FQGNSA. Original data processing: Estimates of nucleated cell counts were drawn from the amplification of reference gene primers. Libraries were prepared by immunoSEQ multiplex PCR; TCRdb keeps only in-frame clonotypes and omits some of them. V and J calls and clone size are given by that table; D and trimming were obtained from the DNA. The top ten clones hold 4.1% of a sample with 100,000 to 120,000 clones, 85% of them seen once. Sequencing was done on a sample of peripheral blood. This TCR derives from a man aged 50-60 years with acute or convalescent COVID-19. The chain uses TRBV7-2 and TRBJ2-7; 9 positions agree with TRBD2. CDR3 nucleotide sequence: TGTGCCAGCAGCTTAGGGCGGGGGGGCCCTTACGAGCAGTACTTC. Translation gives CASSLGRGGPYEQYF.